The T cell receptor (beta chain) described here comes from a study of blood T cell repertoires in COVID-19. Here immunoSEQ multiplex PCR was the method, and the copy in TCRdb shows in-frame clones only, minus some. The sample shows 85,000 to 90,000 clones, 91% of them seen only once. This clone appeared once. The V gene's germline CDR1 is MNHEY and CDR2 SVGAGI. Between the trimmed V and J ends, which lost 6 bases and 2 bases, there was a span of 13 bases. The CDR3 covers 15 residues. V and J are TRBV6-5 and TRBJ2-2; D may be TRBD2 (5 bases). The receptor was derived from a human donor with active COVID-19. The donor label of this sample is uncertain. Sequenced sample: peripheral blood. The CDR3 loop is CASRVDFSNTGELFF. The DNA for the CDR3 is TGTGCCAGCAGGGTGGACTTTTCCAACACCGGGGAGCTGTTTTTT.